The 6 T cell receptor beta chains listed next were all sequenced from one sample in a study of blood T cell repertoires in COVID-19. Clones were read by immunoSEQ multiplex PCR, and TCRdb kept only the in-frame ones, dropping some. Here the sample spans more than 95,000 clones, roughly four fifths being singletons. Sequencing was performed on peripheral blood. Receptor source: a woman over 75 with active or convalescent COVID-19.

This clone has only one observation. This sequence joins TRBV28 and TRBJ1-6; 8 nucleotides match TRBD1. Germline V gives CDR1 MDHEN, CDR2 SYDVKM. There are 14 residues in the CDR3. J lost 5 bases, V lost 6 bases, and 3 bases had no gene match. This chain's CDR3 is CASRQGAHNSPLHF. CDR3 DNA sequence: TGTGCCAGCAGGCAGGGGGCGCATAATTCACCCCTCCACTTT.

The chain has TRBV29-1 and TRBJ1-1; 8 nucleotides line up with TRBD1. Germline CDR1 reads SQVTM; CDR2 reads ANQGSEA. The junction had 5 bases not matched to a gene; V was cut back by 7 bases and J by 1 base. This CDR3 is 13 amino acids long. The CDR3 here is CSAGTGGNTEAFF. The CDR3 DNA sequence: TGCAGCGCCGGAACAGGGGGGAACACTGAAGCTTTCTTT.

This sequence joins TRBV5-4 and TRBJ1-2; D gene ambiguous. V lost 1 base and J 5 bases, leaving 12 bases between the germline ends. The CDR3 is 14 residues long. Germline CDR1 SGHNT, CDR2 YYREEE (reference sequence). CDR3 protein: CASSLNIGEYGYTF. The CDR3 region has the DNA TGTGCCAGCAGCTTGAACATCGGGGAGTATGGCTACACCTTC.

V is TRBV10-3 and J is TRBJ1-1; D might be TRBD1 (5 bases). V was shortened by 6 bases and J by 1 base, with 9 bases between the two germline ends. Per germline, CDR1 ENHRY and CDR2 SYGVKD. The CDR3 extends over 13 amino acids. The CDR3 loop is CAISLTENTEAFF. The DNA of the CDR3 is TGTGCCATCAGCCTGACAGAGAACACTGAAGCTTTCTTT.

The V and J genes are TRBV14 and TRBJ1-1; no definite D call. V dropped 1 base and J dropped 3 bases, with 9 bases sitting between them. Germline values: CDR1 SGHDN, CDR2 FVKESK. There are 14 residues in the CDR3. The CDR3 DNA is TGTGCCAGCAGCCAAGCACGAGTGGACACTGAAGCTTTCTTT. This translates into CASSQARVDTEAFF.

The J gene is TRBJ1-4, the V gene TRBV5-5; D remains ambiguous. Trimming left V 0 bases short and J 0 bases short, with 9 bases between. CDR3 length: 16 amino acids. Germline-derived CDR1 and CDR2 are SGHKS and YYEKEE (reference sequence). The CDR3 here is CASSLGPRATNEKLFF. DNA for the CDR3: TGTGCCAGCAGCTTGGGGCCCCGTGCAACTAATGAAAAACTGTTTTTT. The variable domain in full, with the rest retrieved from reference TRBV5-5 and TRBJ1-4, is DAGVTQSPTHLIKTRGQQVTLRCSPISGHKSVSWYQQVLGQGPQFIFQYYEKEERGRGNFPDRFSARQFPNYSSELNVNALLLGDSALYLCASSLGPRATNEKLFFGSGTQLSVL.